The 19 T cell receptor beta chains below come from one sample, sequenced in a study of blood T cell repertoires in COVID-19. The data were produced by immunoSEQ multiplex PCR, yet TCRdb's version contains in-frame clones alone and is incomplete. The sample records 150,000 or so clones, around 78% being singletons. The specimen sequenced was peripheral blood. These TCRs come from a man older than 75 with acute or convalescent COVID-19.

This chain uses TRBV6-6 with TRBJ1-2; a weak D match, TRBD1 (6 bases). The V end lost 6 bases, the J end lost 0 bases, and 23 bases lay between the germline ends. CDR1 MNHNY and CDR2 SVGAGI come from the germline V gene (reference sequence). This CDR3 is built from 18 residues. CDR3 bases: TGTGCCAGCAGCCGACAACCGGGACACTCGTTAGCTAACTATGGCTACACCTTC. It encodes CASSRQPGHSLANYGYTF.

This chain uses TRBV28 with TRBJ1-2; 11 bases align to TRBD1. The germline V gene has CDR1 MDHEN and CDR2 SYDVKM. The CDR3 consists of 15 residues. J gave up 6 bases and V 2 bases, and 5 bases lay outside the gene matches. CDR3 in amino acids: CASSLAGTGGNGYTF. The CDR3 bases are TGTGCCAGCAGTTTAGCTGGGACAGGGGGAAATGGCTACACCTTC.

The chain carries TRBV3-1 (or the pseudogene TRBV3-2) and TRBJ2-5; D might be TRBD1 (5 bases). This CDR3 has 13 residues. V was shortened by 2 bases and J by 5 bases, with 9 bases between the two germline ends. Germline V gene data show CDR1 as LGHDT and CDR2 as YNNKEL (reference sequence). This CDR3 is CASSQRRAETQYF. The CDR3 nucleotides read TGTGCCAGCAGCCAACGCAGGGCGGAGACCCAGTACTTC.

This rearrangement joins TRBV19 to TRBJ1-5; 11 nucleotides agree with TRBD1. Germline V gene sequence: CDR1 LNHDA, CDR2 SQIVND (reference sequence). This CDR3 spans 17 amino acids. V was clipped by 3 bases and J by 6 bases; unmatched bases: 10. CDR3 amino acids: CASSIRGTGGGSQPQHF. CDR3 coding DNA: TGTGCCAGTAGTATTAGGGGGACAGGGGGAGGGAGTCAGCCCCAGCATTTT.

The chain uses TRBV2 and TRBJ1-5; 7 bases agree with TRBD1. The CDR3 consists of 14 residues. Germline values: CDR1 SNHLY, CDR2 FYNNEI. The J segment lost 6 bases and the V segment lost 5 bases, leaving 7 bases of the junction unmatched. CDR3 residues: CASSPRQGGQPQHF. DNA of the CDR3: TGTGCCAGCAGTCCGCGACAGGGCGGTCAGCCCCAGCATTTT.

CDR3 protein: CASSFEAYNEQFF. DNA for the CDR3: TGTGCCAGCAGCTTCGAGGCTTACAATGAGCAGTTCTTC. The V gene is TRBV7-9, the J gene TRBJ2-1, with unresolved D. The germline V and J ends were trimmed by 3 bases and 4 bases, with 7 bases remaining between them. The CDR3 is 13 amino acids. The V gene's germline CDR1 is SEHNR and CDR2 FQNEAQ (reference sequence).

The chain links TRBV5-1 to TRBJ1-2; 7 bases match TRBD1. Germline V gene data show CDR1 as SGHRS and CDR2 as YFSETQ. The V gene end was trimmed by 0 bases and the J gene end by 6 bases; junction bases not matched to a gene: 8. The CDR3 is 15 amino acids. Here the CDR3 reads CASSLARTGVDGYTF. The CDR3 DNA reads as TGCGCCAGCAGCTTGGCCCGGACAGGAGTGGATGGCTACACCTTC.

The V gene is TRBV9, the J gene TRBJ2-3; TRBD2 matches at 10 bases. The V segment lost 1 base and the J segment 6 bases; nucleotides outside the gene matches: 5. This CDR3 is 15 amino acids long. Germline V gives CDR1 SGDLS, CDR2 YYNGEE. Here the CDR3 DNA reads TGTGCCAGCAGCGTACCCAGCGGGGGGGCCGATACGCAGTATTTT. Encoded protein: CASSVPSGGADTQYF.

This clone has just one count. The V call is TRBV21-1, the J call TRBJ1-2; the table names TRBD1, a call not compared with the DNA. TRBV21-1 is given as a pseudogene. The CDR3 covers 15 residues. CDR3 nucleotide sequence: TGTGCCAGCAGCAGGGACAGGGGAGGTGGCTATGGCTACACCTTC. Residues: CASSRDRGGGYGYTF.

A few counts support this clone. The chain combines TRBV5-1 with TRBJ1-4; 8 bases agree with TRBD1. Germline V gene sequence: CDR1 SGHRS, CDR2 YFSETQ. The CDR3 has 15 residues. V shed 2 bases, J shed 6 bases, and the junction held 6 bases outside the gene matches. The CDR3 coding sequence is TGCGCCAGCAGCTTAGGACAGGGTGGTTATGAAAAACTGTTTTTT. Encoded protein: CASSLGQGGYEKLFF.

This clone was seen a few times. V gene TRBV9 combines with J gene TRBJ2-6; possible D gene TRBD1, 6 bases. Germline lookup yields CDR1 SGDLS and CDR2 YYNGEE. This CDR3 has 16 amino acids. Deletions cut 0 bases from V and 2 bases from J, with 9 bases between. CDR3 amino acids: CASSVGGTPGANVLTF. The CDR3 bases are TGTGCCAGCAGCGTAGGTGGGACACCTGGGGCCAACGTCCTGACTTTC.

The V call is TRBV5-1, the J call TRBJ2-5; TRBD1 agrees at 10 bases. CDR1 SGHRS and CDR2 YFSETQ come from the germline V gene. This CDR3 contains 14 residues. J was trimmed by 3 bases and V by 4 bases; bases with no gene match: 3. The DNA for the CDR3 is TGCGCCAGCAGCGCCGGGACAGGGGAAGAGACCCAGTACTTC. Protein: CASSAGTGEETQYF.

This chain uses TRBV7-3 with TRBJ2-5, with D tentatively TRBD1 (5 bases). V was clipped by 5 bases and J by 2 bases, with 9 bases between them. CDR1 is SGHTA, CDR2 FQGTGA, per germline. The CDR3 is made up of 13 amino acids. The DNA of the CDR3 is TGTGCCAGCAGCATAGACAGACAAGAGACCCAGTACTTC. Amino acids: CASSIDRQETQYF.

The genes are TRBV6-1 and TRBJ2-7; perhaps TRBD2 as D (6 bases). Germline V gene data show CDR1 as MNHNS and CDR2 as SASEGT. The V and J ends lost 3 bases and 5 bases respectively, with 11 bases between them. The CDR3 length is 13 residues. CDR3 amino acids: CASSEGGIHEQYV. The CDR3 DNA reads TGTGCCAGCAGTGAGGGCGGGATCCACGAGCAGTACGTC.

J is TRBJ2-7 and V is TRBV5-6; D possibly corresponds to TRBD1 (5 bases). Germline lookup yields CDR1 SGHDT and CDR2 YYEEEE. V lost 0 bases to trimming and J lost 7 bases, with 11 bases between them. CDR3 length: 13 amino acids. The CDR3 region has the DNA TGTGCCAGCAGCTTGGGACAGCCGAAGGAGCAGTACGTC. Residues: CASSLGQPKEQYV.

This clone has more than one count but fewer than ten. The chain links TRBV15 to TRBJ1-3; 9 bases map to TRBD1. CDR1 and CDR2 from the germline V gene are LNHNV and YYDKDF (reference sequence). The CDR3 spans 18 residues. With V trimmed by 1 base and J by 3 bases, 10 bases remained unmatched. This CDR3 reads CATSRGGTGGGGGNTIYF. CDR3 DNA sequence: TGTGCCACCAGCAGAGGTGGAACAGGGGGCGGTGGTGGAAACACCATATATTTT. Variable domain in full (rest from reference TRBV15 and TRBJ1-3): DAMVIQNPRYQVTQFGKPVTLSCSQTLNHNVMYWYQQKSSQAPKLLFHYYDKDFNNEADTPDNFQSRRPNTSFCFLDIRSPGLGDTAMYLCATSRGGTGGGGGNTIYFGEGSWLTVV.

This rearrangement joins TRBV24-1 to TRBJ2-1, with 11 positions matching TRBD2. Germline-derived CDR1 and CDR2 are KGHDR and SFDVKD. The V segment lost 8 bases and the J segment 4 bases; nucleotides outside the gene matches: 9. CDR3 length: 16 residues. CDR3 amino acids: CATNDASGGSYNEQFF. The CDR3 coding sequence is TGTGCCACCAACGACGCTAGCGGGGGGTCTTACAATGAGCAGTTCTTC.

The CDR3 DNA reads TGTGCCAGCAGCCGGACTAGCGGGGGGCCCGGTATCGATACGCAGTATTTT. Its protein is CASSRTSGGPGIDTQYF. The chain recombines TRBV5-8 with TRBJ2-3, with 14 bases aligning to TRBD2. Germline V gene lookup returns CDR1 SGHTS and CDR2 YDEGEE. This CDR3 contains 17 residues. V lost 4 bases, J lost 6 bases, and 10 bases stayed unmatched.

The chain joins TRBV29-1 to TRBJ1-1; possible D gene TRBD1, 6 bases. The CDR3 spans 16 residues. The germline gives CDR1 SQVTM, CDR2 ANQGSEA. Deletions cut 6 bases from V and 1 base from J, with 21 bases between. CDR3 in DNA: TGCAGCGTGGGTCCCTCAGGGGCTTTAGGGAACACTGAAGCTTTCTTT. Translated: CSVGPSGALGNTEAFF.